This T cell receptor (beta chain) was profiled in a study of shared clonotypes between healthy human individuals. Whole-study results and caveats: Estimated clonotype richness was generally higher in naive than memory subsets. Relative to clonotypes present in all four donors, those not shared had lower generation probabilities.

In regard to this clone: What it binds is unknown.

This CDR3 spans 14 amino acids. CDR1 is MNHNY and CDR2 is SVGAGI in the germline V gene (reference sequence). The V end was cut by 5 bases, the J end by 5 bases, with 14 bases between. It was roughly 190 ng DNA, about 30,000 T cell genomes, that sorted-subset replicate PCRs used. In the original workflow: ImmunoSEQ only sent back junction sequences with no quality scores, so filtering was done differently. Clones were sequenced by immunoSEQ multiplex PCR, and TCRdb holds only the in-frame ones, with some missing. V, J and clone size are those of that table, while D and trimming were read from the DNA. The table records 850,000 to 1,200,000 clones, 65% to 75% of them present only once.

The rearrangement links TRBV6-6 to TRBJ2-3, with D maybe TRBD2 (5 bases). Input material: memory CD4+ T cells sorted from blood. This sample's subset: CD45RA-negative fraction. The sequence was obtained from a man aged 18 to 30 in good health. The CDR3 loop is CASSLDSQRDTQYF. CDR3 DNA: TGTGCCAGCAGTCTGGACTCCCAACGAGATACGCAGTATTTT.